One T cell receptor (beta chain) is described in this entry. No alpha-beta pairing information exists for these sequences. Libraries were prepared by immunoSEQ multiplex PCR; TCRdb keeps only in-frame clonotypes and omits some of them. The sample yields nearly 60,000 clones, nearly 90% seen once. Cells were sorted from thawed PBMC rested overnight and stained with GMM-loaded CD1B tetramer, viability dye and anti-CD3. The CD1B tetramers carried C32 glucose monomycolate purified from Rhodococcus equi. The CDR3 runs 13 residues. V gave up 3 bases and J gave up 2 bases; unmatched junction bases: 1. Germline loops: CDR1 SGHTA, CDR2 FQGNSA. This sample is drawn from a study of T cells in tuberculosis.

The chain combines TRBV7-2 with TRBJ2-7; TRBD1 matches 7 bases. This TCR derives from an adult woman with latent tuberculosis. The sample was CD1b-GMM tetramer-negative cells sorted from PBMCs. The CDR3 DNA is TGTGCCAGCAGCTTGGACAGGACCTACGAGCAGTACTTC. Protein sequence: CASSLDRTYEQYF.